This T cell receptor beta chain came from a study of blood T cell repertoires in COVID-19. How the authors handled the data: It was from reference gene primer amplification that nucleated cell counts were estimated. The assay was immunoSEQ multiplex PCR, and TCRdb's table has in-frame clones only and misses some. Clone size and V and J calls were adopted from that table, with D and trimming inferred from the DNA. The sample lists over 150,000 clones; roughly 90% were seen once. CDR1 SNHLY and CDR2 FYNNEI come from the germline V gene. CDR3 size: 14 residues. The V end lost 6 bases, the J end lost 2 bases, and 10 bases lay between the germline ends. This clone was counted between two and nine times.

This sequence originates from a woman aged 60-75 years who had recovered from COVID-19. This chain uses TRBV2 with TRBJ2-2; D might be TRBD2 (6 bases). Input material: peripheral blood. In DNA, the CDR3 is TGTGCCAGCAGCGCGGACTACAACACCGGGGAGCTGTTTTTT. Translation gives CASSADYNTGELFF.